This T cell receptor beta chain is from a study of Graves' ophthalmopathy and Graves' hyperthyroidism. The sequenced template was RNA, covering the TCR beta CDR3 region. Amplification began with first-round RT-PCR using HTBI primers, then second-round multiplex PCR was performed. TCRdb passed the multiplex PCR reads through MiXCR, listing each CDR3 protein once. The table shows a few hundred thousand distinct CDR3 sequences, with roughly 21% occurring only once. Trimming stripped 7 bases from V and 13 bases from J, with 17 bases between. Per germline, CDR1 MNHNS and CDR2 SASEGT. This CDR3 contains 12 residues. To note about this clonotype: Its antigen is undetermined.

Study observations and caveats: Appearing in blood as well were most expanded thyroid clonotypes above 0.001 frequency. With a specificity of around 72% and a sensitivity of 70% to 71%, the model predicted ophthalmopathy progression.

PBMCs were obtained from roughly 9.4 ml of fresh peripheral blood. This receptor was taken from a woman aged 18-29 years with stable Graves' hyperthyroidism. The sequenced sample consisted of peripheral blood. The gene calls are TRBV6-1 and TRBJ1-5; D gene uncertain. The CDR3: CASIQDGLRQHF. CDR3 DNA sequence: TGTGCCAGCATCCAGGACGGCCTCCGTCAGCATTTT.